What follows are 28 T cell receptor beta chains derived from one specimen sequenced in a study of spatial heterogeneity in lung cancer. This sample's time point: sample taken at primary tumor resection. One entry per CDR3 protein, called by TCRdb with MiXCR from the 5' RACE reads. The table shows several thousand distinct CDR3 sequences, with approximately 24% occurring only once. Study-wide points: Intratumoral expanded alpha and beta TCR counts were found to track tumor mutation counts.

No antigen is known for these receptors. The specimen comprised lung tumor tissue, sampled at surgery. The origin of the receptors is a male donor with early-stage non-small cell lung cancer.

The V and J genes are TRBV19 and TRBJ2-3, with 11 bases fitting TRBD2. This CDR3 spans 14 amino acids. Germline trimming cut 3 bases from V and 5 bases from J; bases unmatched to any gene: 1. CDR1 and CDR2 from the germline V gene are LNHDA and SQIVND (reference sequence). The CDR3 sequence: CASSIGLAGDTQYF. The CDR3 region has the DNA TGTGCCAGTAGTATTGGACTAGCGGGAGATACGCAGTATTTT.

J is TRBJ2-5 and V is TRBV29-1, with unresolved D. The V end was cut by 3 bases, the J end by 3 bases, with 14 bases between. CDR1 and CDR2 (germline): SQVTM, ANQGSEA. This CDR3 has 14 amino acids. CDR3 nucleotides: TGCAGCGTTGAGGTTCAGGAGAAAAAAGAGACCCAGTACTTC. Its protein product is CSVEVQEKKETQYF.

In its sample, this clonotype was seen once. The chain uses TRBV3-1 and TRBJ1-2, with D possibly TRBD1 on 5 matching bases. The V and J ends lost 3 bases and 4 bases respectively, with 15 bases between them. The germline V gene has CDR1 LGHDT and CDR2 YNNKEL (reference sequence). This CDR3 has 15 amino acids. CDR3 in DNA: TGTGCCAGCAGCCAGTCAGGGCCGGATGGCTATGGCTACACCTTC. Its translation is CASSQSGPDGYGYTF.

This chain links TRBV6-1 with TRBJ2-3; D may be TRBD1 (6 bases). Germline V gives CDR1 MNHNS, CDR2 SASEGT. The CDR3 sequence is 17 residues long. The V gene lost 1 base and the J gene lost 2 bases, with 16 bases spanning the gap. CDR3 region: CASSEGWGRRNTDTQYF. CDR3 coding DNA: TGTGCCAGCAGTGAAGGATGGGGGCGGAGAAACACAGATACGCAGTATTTT.

This clonotype qualifies as medium-sized. V gene TRBV18 combines with J gene TRBJ2-5, with TRBD2 as a possible D gene (5 bases). Germline lookup yields CDR1 KGHSH and CDR2 LQKENI. The ends were cut back, 1 base at V and 3 bases at J, with 9 bases in the middle. CDR3 size: 14 residues. CDR3 sequence reads: CASSPLAWEETQYF. The CDR3 region has the DNA TGTGCCAGCTCACCACTAGCGTGGGAAGAGACCCAGTACTTC.

This clonotype has just a few counts. This sequence joins TRBV29-1 and TRBJ2-1; 12 bases map to TRBD2. The J segment lost 6 bases and the V segment lost 6 bases, leaving 0 bases of the junction unmatched. The CDR3 is 12 residues long. Germline CDR1 reads SQVTM; CDR2 reads ANQGSEA. For the CDR3, the DNA is TGCAGCGTGACTAGCGGGAGCAATGAGCAGTTCTTC. Its translation: CSVTSGSNEQFF.

This chain uses TRBV6-1 with TRBJ1-1; the match to TRBD1 covers 9 bases. With 8 bases clipped from V and 3 bases from J, the junction kept 10 bases outside the gene matches. The CDR3 length is 15 residues. Germline V lookup: CDR1 MNHNS, CDR2 SASEGT. Here the CDR3 DNA reads TGTGCCAGCTTTACAGGGGGCGCGGGGGACACTGAAGCTTTCTTT. Translation: CASFTGGAGDTEAFF.

In its sample, this clonotype ranks as medium-sized. This chain joins TRBV29-1 and TRBJ2-1; TRBD1 matches at 10 bases. The CDR3 has 15 amino acids. The germline V gene has CDR1 SQVTM and CDR2 ANQGSEA. V dropped 6 bases and J dropped 3; count of bases not matched to a gene: 8. DNA for the CDR3: TGCAGCGTCCCTACCGGGACAGGGGTCTACAATGAGCAGTTCTTC. This sequence encodes CSVPTGTGVYNEQFF.

This clonotype was observed a handful of times. This chain uses TRBV20-1 with TRBJ2-3, with 11 bases fitting TRBD2. The CDR3 contains 18 residues. CDR1 is DFQATT, CDR2 SNEGSKA, per germline (reference sequence). After removal of 3 bases from V and 1 base from J, the junction contained 12 bases not matched to a gene. The CDR3 nucleotides read TGCAGTGCTAGTTCGCCTAGCGGGAGGAGGGGCGGCACAGATACGCAGTATTTT. Translated: CSASSPSGRRGGTDTQYF.

This chain connects TRBV29-1 to TRBJ2-2, with 9 nucleotides matching TRBD1. The CDR3 is 14 amino acids. With 6 bases clipped from V and 8 bases from J, the junction kept 10 bases outside the gene matches. From germline, CDR1 is SQVTM and CDR2 ANQGSEA. The CDR3 sequence: CSVASTGGPGELFF. DNA of the CDR3: TGCAGCGTAGCTTCGACAGGGGGTCCTGGGGAGCTGTTTTTT.

This chain uses TRBV30 with TRBJ2-6; 9 bases align to TRBD1. V was pared by 3 bases and J by 5 bases, with 11 bases of the junction left unmatched. Looked up from germline, CDR1 is GTSNPN and CDR2 is SVGIG (reference sequence). The CDR3 is 17 residues long. The CDR3 nucleotides read TGTGCCTGGAGGACCCCCGGGACAGGGCGAAGGGCCAACGTCCTGACTTTC. Translating gives CAWRTPGTGRRANVLTF.

This clonotype counts as large. The gene calls are TRBV7-2 and TRBJ2-6; TRBD2 is a possible D gene (5 bases). V lost 5 bases, J lost 0 bases, and 14 bases lay in between. The CDR3 length is 17 residues. From germline, CDR1 is SGHTA and CDR2 FQGNSA. The CDR3 region is CASSSTTGYSGANVLTF. CDR3 bases: TGTGCCAGCAGCAGTACTACGGGGTACTCTGGGGCCAACGTCCTGACTTTC.

This clonotype appeared a few times. The rearrangement joins TRBV5-4 to TRBJ2-1, with D tentatively TRBD2 (7 bases). This CDR3 is built from 14 residues. Germline lookup yields CDR1 SGHNT and CDR2 YYREEE (reference sequence). The V end was cut by 5 bases, the J end by 8 bases, with 17 bases between. CDR3 residues: CASSWAGGGDEQFF. The CDR3 DNA reads as TGTGCCAGCAGTTGGGCCGGCGGGGGCGATGAGCAGTTCTTC. Based on the CDR3 plus reference TRBV5-4 and TRBJ2-1, the full variable domain is ETGVTQSPTHLIKTRGQQVTLRCSSQSGHNTVSWYQQALGQGPQFIFQYYREEENGRGNFPPRFSGLQFPNYSSELNVNALELDDSALYLCASSWAGGGDEQFFGPGTRLTVL.

By sample share, this clonotype is medium-sized (0.01 to 0.1%). V usage is TRBV6-1 and J usage is TRBJ2-3; 7 nucleotides align to TRBD2. V trimming: 8 bases; J trimming: 1 base; junction bases outside the gene matches: 6. The CDR3 covers 14 residues. CDR1 MNHNS and CDR2 SASEGT come from the germline V gene. The CDR3 sequence is CASVREGRTDTQYF. The CDR3 DNA is TGTGCCAGCGTAAGGGAGGGGCGCACAGATACGCAGTATTTT.

This chain links TRBV28 with TRBJ2-1; 9 bases map to TRBD2. The V segment lost 4 bases and the J segment 7 bases; nucleotides outside the gene matches: 8. This CDR3 comprises 15 residues. The germline V gene has CDR1 MDHEN and CDR2 SYDVKM. DNA of the CDR3: TGTGCCAGCAGTTCCTCAGCGGGAGGATCAAATGAGCAGTTCTTC. It encodes CASSSSAGGSNEQFF.

By share, this clonotype ranks as medium-sized (0.01 to 0.1%). The chain is built from TRBV23-1 and TRBJ2-3; D is possibly TRBD1 (7 bases). TRBV23-1 is marked as an open reading frame, function uncertain. CDR3 length: 16 residues. V was trimmed by 7 bases and J by 2 bases, leaving 19 bases between them. The CDR3 loop reads CASTSDRDSHTDTQYF. CDR3 coding DNA: TGCGCCAGCACTAGCGACCGGGACAGTCACACAGATACGCAGTATTTT.

This clonotype is judged large. The chain recombines TRBV12-3 or TRBV12-4 with TRBJ1-1, with D uncertain. V was pared by 5 bases and J by 4 bases, with 8 bases between. This CDR3 region has 12 residues. CDR3 sequence reads: CASSPGSTEAFF. CDR3 bases: TGTGCCAGCAGTCCGGGGAGCACTGAAGCTTTCTTT.

This clonotype occurred a few times. The genes are TRBV20-1 and TRBJ2-1; possible D gene TRBD2, 6 bases. The CDR3 totals 11 residues. Germline V gene data show CDR1 as DFQATT and CDR2 as SNEGSKA (reference sequence). V was pared by 4 bases and J by 12 bases, with 13 bases between. The CDR3 reads CSAKDYPWQFF. As DNA, the CDR3 is TGCAGTGCTAAGGACTATCCGTGGCAGTTCTTC.

The V call is TRBV20-1, the J call TRBJ2-7; TRBD1 matches at 10 bases. This CDR3 is built from 16 residues. J lost 1 base, V lost 4 bases, and 10 bases had no gene match. Germline values: CDR1 DFQATT, CDR2 SNEGSKA (reference sequence). CDR3 DNA sequence: TGCAGTGCTACAAACCCGGGACAGGGGACATCCTACGAGCAGTACTTC. This translates into CSATNPGQGTSYEQYF.

This chain links TRBV6-5 with TRBJ2-5; D is uncertain. V dropped 0 bases and J dropped 5 bases, with 13 bases sitting between them. CDR3 length: 15 residues. The germline V gene has CDR1 MNHEY and CDR2 SVGAGI. CDR3 protein: CASSYSGFHRETQYF. The DNA for the CDR3 is TGTGCCAGCAGTTACTCTGGGTTCCATCGGGAGACCCAGTACTTC.

This clonotype was seen a single time. The chain recombines TRBV30 with TRBJ1-5; 9 bases agree with TRBD1. This CDR3 has 15 amino acids. V trimming: 4 bases; J trimming: 2 bases; junction bases outside the gene matches: 6. Germline CDR1 and CDR2: GTSNPN and SVGIG (reference sequence). Written as DNA, the CDR3 is TGTGCCTGGACTCGTCGGGACAGGGGCAATCAGCCCCAGCATTTT. Protein product: CAWTRRDRGNQPQHF.

This clonotype showed up many times. The chain links TRBV25-1 to TRBJ2-5; TRBD2 matches at 9 bases. J gave up 4 bases and V 5 bases, and 11 bases lay outside the gene matches. The CDR3 sequence is 16 residues long. From germline, CDR1 is MGHDK and CDR2 SYGVNS. The DNA of the CDR3 is TGTGCCAGCAGTCCGCTTAGCGGGGGAGATCGAGAGACCCAGTACTTC. Translating it yields CASSPLSGGDRETQYF.

There are a few counts of this clonotype. A read error may explain this, as a much larger clone is one base away. The rearrangement uses TRBV20-1 and TRBJ2-7; TRBD1 is a possible D gene (5 bases). Germline assignment: CDR1 DFQATT and CDR2 SNEGSKA (reference sequence). V was shortened by 1 base and J by 2 bases, with 12 bases between the two germline ends. This CDR3 comprises 14 residues. CDR3: CSARVLDRAYEQYF. For the CDR3, the DNA is TGCAGTGCTAGAGTCCTTGACAGAGCCTACGAGCAGTACTTC.

Relative to its sample, this clonotype is medium-sized (0.01 to 0.1%). The V call is TRBV7-6, the J call TRBJ2-3; 11 bases match TRBD1. The CDR3 runs to 15 residues. Germline lookup yields CDR1 SGHVS and CDR2 FNYEAQ. V lost 5 bases and J lost 7; bases outside the gene matches: 8. In DNA form, the CDR3 reads TGTGCCAGCAGCCAAGGAGGGACAGGGGGACATACGCAGTATTTT. Translation gives CASSQGGTGGHTQYF.

This clonotype is judged large. The V gene is TRBV3-1, the J gene TRBJ2-2; unclear D gene. This CDR3 comprises 13 residues. Trimming cost V 4 bases and J 7 bases, with 10 bases left between them. Germline assignment: CDR1 LGHDT and CDR2 YNNKEL (reference sequence). This chain's CDR3 is CASSLRWSGELFF. CDR3 in DNA: TGTGCCAGCAGCCTCAGGTGGAGCGGGGAGCTGTTTTTT. Supplemented by reference TRBV3-1 and TRBJ2-2, the full variable domain reads DTAVSQTPKYLVTQMGNDKSIKCEQNLGHDTMYWYKQDSKKFLKIMFSYNNKELIINETVPNRFSPKSPDKAHLNLHINSLELGDSAVYFCASSLRWSGELFFGEGSRLTVL.

A few counts support this clonotype. This chain joins TRBV7-2 and TRBJ2-7; 7 bases agree with TRBD1. Trimming cost V 5 bases and J 5 bases; bases outside gene matches: 6. The CDR3 consists of 13 residues. Germline V lookup: CDR1 SGHTA, CDR2 FQGNSA. The CDR3 region has the DNA TGTGCCAGCAGCAGAGACAGGGTCCACGAGCAGTACTTC. This codes for CASSRDRVHEQYF.

The chain links TRBV4-1 to TRBJ1-4; tentatively, D is TRBD1 (6 bases). Germline assignment: CDR1 MGHRA and CDR2 YSYEKL. The CDR3 covers 15 residues. The V end was cut by 0 bases, the J end by 5 bases, with 10 bases between. The CDR3 DNA reads TGCGCCAGCAGCCAAGATCGACAGGCGAATGAAAAACTGTTTTTT. Translating it yields CASSQDRQANEKLFF.

This clonotype was observed a few times. The rearrangement joins TRBV29-1 to TRBJ2-5; tentatively, D is TRBD1 (6 bases). The CDR3 contains 12 residues. Trimming took off 7 bases at V and 2 bases at J, with 11 bases between the two ends. Germline CDR1 reads SQVTM; CDR2 reads ANQGSEA. In nucleotides, the CDR3 is TGCAGCGCACGGACAGTGCAAGAGACCCAGTACTTC. This sequence encodes CSARTVQETQYF.